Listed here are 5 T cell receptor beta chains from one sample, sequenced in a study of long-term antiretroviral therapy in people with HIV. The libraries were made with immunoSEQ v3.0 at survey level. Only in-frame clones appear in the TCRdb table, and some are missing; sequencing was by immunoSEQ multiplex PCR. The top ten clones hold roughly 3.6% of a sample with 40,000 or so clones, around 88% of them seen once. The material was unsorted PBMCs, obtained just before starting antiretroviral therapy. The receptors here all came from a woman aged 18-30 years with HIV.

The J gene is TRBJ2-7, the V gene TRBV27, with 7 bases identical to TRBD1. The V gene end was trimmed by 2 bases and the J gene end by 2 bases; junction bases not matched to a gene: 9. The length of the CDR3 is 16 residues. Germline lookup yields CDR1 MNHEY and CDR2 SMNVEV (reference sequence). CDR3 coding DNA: TGTGCCAGCAGTTTACATCGGGACAGCGCCGCCTACGAGCAGTACTTC. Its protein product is CASSLHRDSAAYEQYF.

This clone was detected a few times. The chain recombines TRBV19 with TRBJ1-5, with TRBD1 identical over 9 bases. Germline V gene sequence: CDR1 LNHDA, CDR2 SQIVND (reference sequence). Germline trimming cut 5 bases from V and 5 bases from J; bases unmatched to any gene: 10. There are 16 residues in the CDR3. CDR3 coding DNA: TGTGCCAGTAGTGGATGGACAGGGGAAAGAGATCAGCCCCAGCATTTT. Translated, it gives CASSGWTGERDQPQHF.

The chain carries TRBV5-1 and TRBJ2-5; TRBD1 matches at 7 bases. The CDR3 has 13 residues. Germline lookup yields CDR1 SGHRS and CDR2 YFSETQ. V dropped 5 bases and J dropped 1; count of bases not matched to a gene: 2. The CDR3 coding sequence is TGCGCCAGCAGTAGGGACAGCCAAGAGACCCAGTACTTC. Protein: CASSRDSQETQYF.

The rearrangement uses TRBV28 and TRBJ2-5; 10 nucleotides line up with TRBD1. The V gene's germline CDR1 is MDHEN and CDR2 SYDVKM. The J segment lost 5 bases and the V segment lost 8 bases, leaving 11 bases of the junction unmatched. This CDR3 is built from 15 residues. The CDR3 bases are TGTGCCAGCTGGACAGGGGGAATCTCTGGGGAGACCCAGTACTTC. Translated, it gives CASWTGGISGETQYF.

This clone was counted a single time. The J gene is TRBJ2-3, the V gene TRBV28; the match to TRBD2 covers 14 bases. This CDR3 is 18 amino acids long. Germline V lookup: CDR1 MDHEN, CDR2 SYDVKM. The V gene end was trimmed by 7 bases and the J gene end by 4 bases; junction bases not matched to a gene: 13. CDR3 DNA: TGTGCCAGCACCCGGTACGGCCAGGGACTAGCGGGAGCAGATACGCAGTATTTT. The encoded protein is CASTRYGQGLAGADTQYF.